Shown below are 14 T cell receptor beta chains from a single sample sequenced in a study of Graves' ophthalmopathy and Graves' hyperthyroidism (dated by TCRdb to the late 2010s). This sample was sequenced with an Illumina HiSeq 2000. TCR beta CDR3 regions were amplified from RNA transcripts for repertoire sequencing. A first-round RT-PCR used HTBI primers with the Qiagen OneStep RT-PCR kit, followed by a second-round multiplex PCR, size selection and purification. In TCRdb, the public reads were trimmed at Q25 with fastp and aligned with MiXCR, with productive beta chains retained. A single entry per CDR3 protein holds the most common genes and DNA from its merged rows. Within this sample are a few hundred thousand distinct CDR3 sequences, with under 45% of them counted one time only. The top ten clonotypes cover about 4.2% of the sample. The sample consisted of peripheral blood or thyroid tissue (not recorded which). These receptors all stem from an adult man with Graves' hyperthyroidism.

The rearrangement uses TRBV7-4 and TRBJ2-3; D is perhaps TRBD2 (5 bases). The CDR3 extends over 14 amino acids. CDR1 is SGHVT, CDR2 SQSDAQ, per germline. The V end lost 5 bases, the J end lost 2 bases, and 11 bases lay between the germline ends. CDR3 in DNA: TGTGCCAGCAGCCTCGGACTGAACACAGATACGCAGTATTTT. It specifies CASSLGLNTDTQYF.

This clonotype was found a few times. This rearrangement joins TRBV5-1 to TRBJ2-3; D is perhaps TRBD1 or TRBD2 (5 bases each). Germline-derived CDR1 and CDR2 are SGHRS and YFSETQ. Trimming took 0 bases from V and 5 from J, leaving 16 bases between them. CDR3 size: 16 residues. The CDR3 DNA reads TGCGCCAGCAGCTTGGCCGGGACGACCACCGTAGATACGCAGTATTTT. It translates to CASSLAGTTTVDTQYF.

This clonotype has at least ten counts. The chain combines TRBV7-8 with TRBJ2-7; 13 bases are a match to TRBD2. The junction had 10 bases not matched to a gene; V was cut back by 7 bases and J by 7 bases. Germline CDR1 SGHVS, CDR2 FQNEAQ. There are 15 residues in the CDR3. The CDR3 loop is CASTERLAGGGEQYF. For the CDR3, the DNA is TGTGCCAGCACCGAAAGACTAGCGGGAGGAGGTGAGCAGTACTTC.

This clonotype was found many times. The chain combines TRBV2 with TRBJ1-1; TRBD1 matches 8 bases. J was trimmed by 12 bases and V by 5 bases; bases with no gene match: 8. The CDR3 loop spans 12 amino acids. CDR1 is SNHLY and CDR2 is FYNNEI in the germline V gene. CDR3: CASSQDREVSFF. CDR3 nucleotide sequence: TGTGCCAGCAGTCAGGACAGGGAGGTCTCTTTCTTT.

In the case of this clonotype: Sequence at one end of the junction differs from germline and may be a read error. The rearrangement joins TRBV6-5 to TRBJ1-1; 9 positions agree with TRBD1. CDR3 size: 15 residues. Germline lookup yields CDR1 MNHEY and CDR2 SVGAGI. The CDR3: CASSYSRQGDTEALF. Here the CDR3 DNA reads TGTGCCAGCAGTTACTCGAGACAGGGGGACACTGAGGCTCTCTTT.

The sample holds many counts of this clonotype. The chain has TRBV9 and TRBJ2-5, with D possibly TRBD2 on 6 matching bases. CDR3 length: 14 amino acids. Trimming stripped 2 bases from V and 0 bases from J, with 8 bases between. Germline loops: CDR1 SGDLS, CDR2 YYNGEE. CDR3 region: CASSVRDYQETQYF. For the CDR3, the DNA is TGTGCCAGCAGCGTCCGGGACTACCAAGAGACCCAGTACTTC. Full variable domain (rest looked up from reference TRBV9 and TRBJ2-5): DSGVTQTPKHLITATGQRVTLRCSPRSGDLSVYWYQQSLDQGLQFLIQYYNGEERAKGNILERFSAQQFPDLHSELNLSSLELGDSALYFCASSVRDYQETQYFGPGTRLLVL.

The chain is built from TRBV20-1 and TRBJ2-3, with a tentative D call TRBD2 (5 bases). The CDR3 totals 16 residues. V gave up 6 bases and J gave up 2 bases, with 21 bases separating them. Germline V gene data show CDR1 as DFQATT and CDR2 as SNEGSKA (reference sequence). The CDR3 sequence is CSARTYQPAITDTQYF. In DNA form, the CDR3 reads TGCAGTGCCCGGACTTATCAACCTGCTATCACAGATACGCAGTATTTT.

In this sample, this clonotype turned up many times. DNA for the CDR3: TGTGCCAGCAGTTCACAGGGATGGAAAGGCTACACCTTC. It yields the protein CASSSQGWKGYTF. V and J are TRBV27 and TRBJ1-2; D possibly corresponds to TRBD1 (6 bases). The CDR3 has 13 residues. The ends were cut back, 4 bases at V and 8 bases at J, with 14 bases in the middle. In germline, CDR1 is MNHEY, CDR2 SMNVEV (reference sequence).

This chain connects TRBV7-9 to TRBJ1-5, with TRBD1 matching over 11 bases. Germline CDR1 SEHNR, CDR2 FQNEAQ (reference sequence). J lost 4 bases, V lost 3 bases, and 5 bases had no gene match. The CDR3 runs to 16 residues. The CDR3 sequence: CASSFRDRGVNQPQHF. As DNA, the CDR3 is TGTGCCAGCAGCTTCCGGGACAGGGGGGTTAATCAGCCCCAGCATTTT.

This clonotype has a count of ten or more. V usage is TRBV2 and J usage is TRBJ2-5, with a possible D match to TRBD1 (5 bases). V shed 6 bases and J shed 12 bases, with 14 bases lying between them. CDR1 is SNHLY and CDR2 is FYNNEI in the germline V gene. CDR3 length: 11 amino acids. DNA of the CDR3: TGTGCCAGCAGCATCAAAGGGGCGAAGTACTTC. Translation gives CASSIKGAKYF. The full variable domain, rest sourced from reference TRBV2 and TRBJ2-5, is EPEVTQTPSHQVTQMGQEVILRCVPISNHLYFYWYRQILGQKVEFLVSFYNNEISEKSEIFDDQFSVERPDGSNFTLKIRSTKLEDSAMYFCASSIKGAKYFGPGTRLLVL.

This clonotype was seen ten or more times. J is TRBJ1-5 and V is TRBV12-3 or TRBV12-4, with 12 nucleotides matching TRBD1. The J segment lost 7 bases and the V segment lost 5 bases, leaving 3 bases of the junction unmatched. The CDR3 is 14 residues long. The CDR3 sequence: CASSGTGGFQPQHF. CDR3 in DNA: TGTGCCAGCAGTGGGACAGGGGGCTTCCAGCCCCAGCATTTT.

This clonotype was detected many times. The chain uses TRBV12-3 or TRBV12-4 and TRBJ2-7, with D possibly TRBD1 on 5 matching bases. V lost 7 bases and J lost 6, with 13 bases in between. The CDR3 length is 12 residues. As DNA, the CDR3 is TGTGCCAGCATTGCAAGGGGTGGCGAGCAGTACTTC. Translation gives CASIARGGEQYF.

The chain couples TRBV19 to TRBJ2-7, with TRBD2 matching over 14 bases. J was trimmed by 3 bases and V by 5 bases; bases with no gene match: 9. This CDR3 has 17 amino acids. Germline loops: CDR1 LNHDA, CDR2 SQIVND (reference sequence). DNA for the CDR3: TGTGCCAGTAGTGCCAGCACGGGACTAGCGGGAGTCTACGAGCAGTACTTC. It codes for CASSASTGLAGVYEQYF.

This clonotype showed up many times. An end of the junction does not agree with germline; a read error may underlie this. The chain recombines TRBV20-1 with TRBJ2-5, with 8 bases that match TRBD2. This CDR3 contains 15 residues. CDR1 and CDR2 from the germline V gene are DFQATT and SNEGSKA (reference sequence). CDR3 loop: CNARPGTSFKLAQYF. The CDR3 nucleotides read TGCAATGCTAGACCCGGGACTAGTTTTAAGTTGGCCCAGTACTTC.